Following are 18 T cell receptor beta chains from one sample sequenced in a study of blood T cell repertoires in COVID-19. Measured with immunoSEQ multiplex PCR; TCRdb has only the in-frame clones, and not every one. This sample has under 50,000 clones, with about 77% found just once. The sample consisted of peripheral blood. The receptors come from a human donor with active or convalescent COVID-19. The donor label of this sample is uncertain.

The chain uses TRBV14 and TRBJ1-1; D remains ambiguous. Germline V gene lookup returns CDR1 SGHDN and CDR2 FVKESK. This CDR3 is built from 13 residues. V dropped 4 bases and J dropped 1 base, with 7 bases sitting between them. In nucleotides, the CDR3 is TGTGCCAGCAGCCCCCCTTGGAACACTGAAGCTTTCTTT. Translating gives CASSPPWNTEAFF.

J is TRBJ1-5 and V is TRBV6-5; D is possibly TRBD1 (5 bases). Trimming took off 4 bases at V and 4 bases at J, with 11 bases between the two ends. The CDR3 covers 14 residues. Germline-derived CDR1 and CDR2 are MNHEY and SVGAGI. Here the CDR3 reads CASSLGEANQPQHF. As DNA, the CDR3 is TGTGCCAGCAGTTTGGGGGAGGCTAATCAGCCCCAGCATTTT.

The rearrangement links TRBV11-2 to TRBJ1-1; no clear D. V lost 5 bases and J lost 4, with 11 bases in between. Germline assignment: CDR1 SGHAT and CDR2 FQNNGV. The CDR3 consists of 13 residues. The chain's CDR3 is CASSPDRGTEAFF. The CDR3 DNA is TGTGCCAGCAGCCCGGACCGGGGCACTGAAGCTTTCTTT.

The chain uses TRBV5-1 and TRBJ2-7; maybe TRBD2 (5 bases). The CDR3 runs to 13 residues. Trimming took 1 base from V and 7 from J, leaving 12 bases between them. Germline loops: CDR1 SGHRS, CDR2 YFSETQ. The CDR3 sequence: CASSLSPSWEQYF. The CDR3 bases are TGCGCCAGCAGCTTGTCGCCTAGCTGGGAGCAGTACTTC.

This rearrangement joins TRBV7-9 to TRBJ2-7, with 9 bases aligning to TRBD1. CDR1 is SEHNR, CDR2 FQNEAQ, per germline (reference sequence). J lost 3 bases, V lost 5 bases, and 8 bases had no gene match. This CDR3 has 15 amino acids. This CDR3 reads CASSQQGARFYEQYF. The CDR3 DNA reads as TGTGCCAGCAGCCAACAGGGGGCTCGATTCTACGAGCAGTACTTC.

This sequence joins TRBV20-1 and TRBJ1-5, with D tentatively TRBD1 (5 bases). V lost 3 bases and J lost 0, with 9 bases in between. The CDR3 is made up of 14 amino acids. CDR1 and CDR2 from the germline V gene are DFQATT and SNEGSKA (reference sequence). This chain's CDR3 is CSASLGDSNQPQHF. CDR3 sequence (DNA): TGCAGTGCTAGTTTAGGGGATAGCAATCAGCCCCAGCATTTT.

The sample holds a few counts of this clone. The DNA of the CDR3 is TGTGCCAGTAGGACACAGGGAGATGGAAACACCATATATTTT. Its translation is CASRTQGDGNTIYF. V is TRBV19 and J is TRBJ1-3; possible D gene TRBD1, 6 bases. The CDR3 consists of 14 residues. Trimming removed 6 bases from V and 3 bases from J, with 12 bases in between. Germline values: CDR1 LNHDA, CDR2 SQIVND (reference sequence).

This sequence joins TRBV9 and TRBJ1-5; unclear D gene. The V gene's germline CDR1 is SGDLS and CDR2 YYNGEE. CDR3 length: 12 residues. The V gene lost 0 bases and the J gene lost 6 bases, with 4 bases spanning the gap. This chain's CDR3 is CASSVGGQPQHF. CDR3 coding DNA: TGTGCCAGCAGCGTAGGAGGTCAGCCCCAGCATTTT. The complete variable domain, with remaining parts taken from reference TRBV9 and TRBJ1-5, reads DSGVTQTPKHLITATGQRVTLRCSPRSGDLSVYWYQQSLDQGLQFLIQYYNGEERAKGNILERFSAQQFPDLHSELNLSSLELGDSALYFCASSVGGQPQHFGDGTRLSIL.

CDR3 residues: CATRSRVAGANVLTF. In DNA form, the CDR3 reads TGTGCCACCAGATCCAGGGTGGCTGGGGCCAACGTCCTGACTTTC. The J gene is TRBJ2-6, the V gene TRBV24-1, with D perhaps TRBD1 (5 bases). V was trimmed by 7 bases and J by 2 bases, leaving 11 bases between them. The germline CDR1 and CDR2 sequences are KGHDR and SFDVKD. This CDR3 has 15 amino acids.

Turning to this clone: Mismatch with germline at one junction end may stem from a read error. CDR3 in amino acids: CASSEYGQGPF. The CDR3 region has the DNA TGTGCCAGCAGTGAATACGGACAGGGACCCTTT. V is TRBV2 and J is TRBJ1-4; 8 nucleotides align to TRBD1. This CDR3 is 11 amino acids long. CDR1 is SNHLY, CDR2 FYNNEI, per germline.

The chain has TRBV7-2 and TRBJ1-6; TRBD1 matches 7 bases. CDR1 and CDR2 (germline): SGHTA, FQGNSA. V shed 4 bases, J shed 8 bases, and the junction held 2 bases outside the gene matches. CDR3 length: 13 amino acids. The CDR3 DNA sequence: TGTGCCAGCAGCTGGGACAGAGATTCACCCCTCCACTTT. Translation gives CASSWDRDSPLHF.

This chain links TRBV12-2 with TRBJ2-7; the DNA was not compared with TRBD1, the D call given in the table. TRBV12-2 is recorded as a pseudogene. The CDR3 sequence is 17 residues long. The CDR3 DNA follows: TGTGCAAGTCGCTTAGTTCTTCAGGACAGGGGAAACTACGAGCAGTACTTC. It encodes CASRLVLQDRGNYEQYF.

The chain uses TRBV6-5 and TRBJ2-2; 11 nucleotides align to TRBD1. The germline V gene has CDR1 MNHEY and CDR2 SVGAGI. This CDR3 is 14 amino acids long. The ends lost 8 bases at V and 5 bases at J; junction bases unmatched: 4. The CDR3 reads CASGQGAVTGELFF. The CDR3 bases are TGTGCCAGCGGACAGGGGGCGGTTACCGGGGAGCTGTTTTTT.

V usage is TRBV12-3 or TRBV12-4 and J usage is TRBJ2-7, with a weak D call TRBD2 (5 bases). CDR3 length: 13 residues. Trimming removed 4 bases from V and 4 bases from J, with 11 bases in between. In DNA, the CDR3 is TGTGCCAGCAGTTGGCGAAGGGAGTACGAGCAGTACTTC. This gives the protein CASSWRREYEQYF.

This rearrangement joins TRBV10-1 to TRBJ2-3; D call uncertain. The V end was cut by 1 base, the J end by 4 bases, with 9 bases between. CDR3 length: 14 amino acids. Germline V gene data show CDR1 as WNHNN and CDR2 as SYGVQD (reference sequence). CDR3 protein: CASSELLAPDTQYF. The CDR3 DNA is TGCGCCAGCAGTGAGTTGTTAGCCCCAGATACGCAGTATTTT.

The chain has TRBV14 and TRBJ1-3; D unresolved. Per germline, CDR1 SGHDN and CDR2 FVKESK. This CDR3 has 16 amino acids. Trimming removed 4 bases from V and 0 bases from J, with 13 bases in between. CDR3 in DNA: TGTGCCAGCAGCCTGTTCTTCGGAGACTCTGGAAACACCATATATTTT. As protein: CASSLFFGDSGNTIYF.

The chain recombines TRBV11-3 with TRBJ2-2; 7 bases are shared with TRBD2. The germline V gene has CDR1 SGHNT and CDR2 YENEEA. This CDR3 is 16 amino acids long. V was pared by 3 bases and J by 3 bases, with 7 bases of the junction left unmatched. CDR3: CASSFSLARDTGELFF. The CDR3 nucleotides read TGTGCCAGCAGCTTCTCACTAGCGCGGGACACCGGGGAGCTGTTTTTT.

The chain has TRBV18 and TRBJ1-4, with D tentatively TRBD1 (6 bases). In germline, CDR1 is KGHSH, CDR2 LQKENI. V was pared by 6 bases and J by 7 bases, with 12 bases between. This CDR3 is built from 13 residues. CDR3 loop: CASSLQGREKLFF. In DNA form, the CDR3 reads TGTGCCAGCTCCCTACAGGGCCGTGAAAAACTGTTTTTT.